A few counts support the clone carrying this TCR beta chain. Its antigen is still unknown. This sample is part of a study of identical twins. The study's findings and limits: Fewer insertions marked abundant cord blood beta clonotypes; young adult naive trended weakly, memory not at all.

The CDR3 has 13 amino acids. V dropped 4 bases and J dropped 3; count of bases not matched to a gene: 6. Germline CDR1 reads SQVTM; CDR2 reads ANQGSEA. Each CDR3 protein is one row after TCRdb ran MiXCR on the 5' RACE reads. The repertoire consists of under 900,000 distinct CDR3 sequences, with 18% occurring once and the leading ten covering roughly 14%. The same sample was also studied in work on T cells expressing NK-cell markers.

The TCR originated in a woman aged 18-35 years in good health. The gene calls are TRBV29-1 and TRBJ2-7; 7 nucleotides match TRBD2. The material sequenced was PBMCs. The CDR3 protein is CSVVITSVYEQYF. CDR3 DNA: TGCAGCGTTGTCATTACTAGCGTCTACGAGCAGTACTTC.